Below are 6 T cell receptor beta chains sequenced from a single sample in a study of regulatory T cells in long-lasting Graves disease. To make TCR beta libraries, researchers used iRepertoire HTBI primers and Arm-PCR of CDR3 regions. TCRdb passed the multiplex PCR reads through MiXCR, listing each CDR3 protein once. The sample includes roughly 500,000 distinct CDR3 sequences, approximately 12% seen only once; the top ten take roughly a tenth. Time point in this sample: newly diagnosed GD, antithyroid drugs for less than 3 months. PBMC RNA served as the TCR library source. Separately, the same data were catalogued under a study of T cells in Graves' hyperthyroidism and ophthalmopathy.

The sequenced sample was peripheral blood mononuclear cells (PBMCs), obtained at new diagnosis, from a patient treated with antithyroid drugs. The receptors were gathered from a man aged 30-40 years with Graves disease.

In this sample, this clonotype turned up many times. The CDR3 loop reads CASRGDILPRGYTF. DNA for the CDR3: TGTGCCAGCAGGGGGGACATTCTCCCGAGGGGCTACACCTTC. The chain couples TRBV2 to TRBJ1-2; a weak D match, TRBD1 (6 bases). V lost 6 bases and J lost 8, with 19 bases in between. The CDR3 spans 14 residues. Per germline, CDR1 SNHLY and CDR2 FYNNEI.

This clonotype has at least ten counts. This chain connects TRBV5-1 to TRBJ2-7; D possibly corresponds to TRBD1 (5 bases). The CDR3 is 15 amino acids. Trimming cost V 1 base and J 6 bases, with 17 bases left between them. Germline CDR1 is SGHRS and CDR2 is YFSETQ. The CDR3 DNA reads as TGCGCCAGCAGCTTGTCGGTGATGGGGCAGGGCGAGCAGTACTTC. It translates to CASSLSVMGQGEQYF. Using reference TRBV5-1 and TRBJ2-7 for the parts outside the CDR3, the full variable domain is KAGVTQTPRYLIKTRGQQVTLSCSPISGHRSVSWYQQTPGQGLQFLFEYFSETQRNKGNFPGRFSGRQFSNSRSEMNVSTLELGDSALYLCASSLSVMGQGEQYFGPGTRLTVT.

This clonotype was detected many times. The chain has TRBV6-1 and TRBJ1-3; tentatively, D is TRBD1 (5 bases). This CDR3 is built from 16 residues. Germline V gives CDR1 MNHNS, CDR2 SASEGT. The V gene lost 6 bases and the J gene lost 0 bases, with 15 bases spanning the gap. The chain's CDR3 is CASRPPGGTSGNTIYF. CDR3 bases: TGTGCCAGCAGGCCGCCGGGAGGGACCTCTGGAAACACCATATATTTT.

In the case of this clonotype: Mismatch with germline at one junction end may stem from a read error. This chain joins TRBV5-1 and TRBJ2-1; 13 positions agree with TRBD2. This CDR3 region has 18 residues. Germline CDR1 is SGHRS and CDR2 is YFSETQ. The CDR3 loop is CASIGTMGLAGSYNEQFF. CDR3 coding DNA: TGTGCCAGCATAGGGACGATGGGACTAGCGGGGTCCTACAATGAGCAGTTCTTC.

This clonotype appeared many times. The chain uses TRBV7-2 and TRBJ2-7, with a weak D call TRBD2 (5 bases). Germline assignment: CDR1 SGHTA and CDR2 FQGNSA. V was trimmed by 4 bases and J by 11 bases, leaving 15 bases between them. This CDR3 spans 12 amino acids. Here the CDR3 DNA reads TGTGCCAGCAGCTGGGAGATCCCTCAAAAGTACTTC. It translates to CASSWEIPQKYF.

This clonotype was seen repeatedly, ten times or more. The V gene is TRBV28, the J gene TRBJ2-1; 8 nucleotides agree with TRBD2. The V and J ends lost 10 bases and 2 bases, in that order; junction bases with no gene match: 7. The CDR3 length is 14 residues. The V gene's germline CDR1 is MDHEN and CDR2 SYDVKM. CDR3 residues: CATRGGAAYNEQFF. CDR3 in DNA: TGTGCCACCCGGGGGGGGGCCGCCTACAATGAGCAGTTCTTC.